This TCR beta chain appears in the sequencing data of a study of cytomegalovirus exposure and HLA in healthy donors. On the study more broadly: For the 300 to 400 genotyped donors, approximately 82% fell within the Caucasian-associated ancestry cluster.

V lost 4 bases to trimming and J lost 1 base, with 13 bases between them. The CDR3 spans 15 residues. In germline, CDR1 is SEHNR, CDR2 FQNEAQ (reference sequence). This clone came up a few times. PCR amplification relied on 60 Vbeta primers (plus 13 Jbeta primers). Sequencing used immunoSEQ multiplex PCR; TCRdb keeps in-frame clones, though not all of them. The table includes under 200,000 clones, more than 80% detected once. The chain employs TRBV7-9 and TRBJ1-1; D gene unclear. The sequencing sample was made of PBMCs. The receptor comes from a woman aged 18-29 years in good health and CMV-seronegative. CDR3 sequence (DNA): TGTGCCAGCAGCTCCCCCCGAGGTAGGAACACTGAAGCTTTCTTT. Translating gives CASSSPRGRNTEAFF.